One sample yielded the 18 T cell receptor beta chains listed below, sequenced in a study of shared clonotypes between healthy human individuals (dated by TCRdb to the early 2020s). Library generation was performed with the immunoSEQ multiplex PCR assay. TCRdb retrieved this table from immuneACCESS and kept in-frame rearrangements only. Not all clones are present; in checked studies, unresolved V genes account for under half, and no reason is known for the remainder. For this sample the table gives about 490,000 clones, of which around 78% were detected only once. The ten largest clones add up to under 15% of the sample. The sequencing input was PBMCs. The origin of the receptors is a woman in her forties in good health. Some clones in this sample may be carry-over from other donors' samples.

V usage is TRBV27 and J usage is TRBJ2-4; no clear D. Germline V gene sequence: CDR1 MNHEY, CDR2 SMNVEV (reference sequence). There are 14 residues in the CDR3. V dropped 5 bases and J dropped 0 bases, with 8 bases sitting between them. The CDR3: CASSPFLAKNIQYF. For the CDR3, the DNA is TGTGCCAGCAGTCCCTTCCTAGCCAAAAACATTCAGTACTTC.

The rearrangement links TRBV6-6 to TRBJ2-5; 7 positions match TRBD1. CDR3 length equals 13 residues. The V segment lost 10 bases and the J segment 4 bases; nucleotides outside the gene matches: 9. Germline CDR1 is MNHNY and CDR2 is SVGAGI (reference sequence). The CDR3 loop reads CATGTASTETQYF. As DNA, the CDR3 is TGTGCCACCGGGACAGCTTCGACAGAGACCCAGTACTTC.

This sequence joins TRBV5-8 and TRBJ2-5, with 16 nucleotides matching TRBD2. The CDR3 length is 16 residues. The germline CDR1 and CDR2 sequences are SGHTS and YDEGEE. V gave up 5 bases and J gave up 1 base; unmatched junction bases: 2. This chain's CDR3 is CASRGLAGGGQETQYF. The CDR3 DNA follows: TGTGCCAGCAGGGGACTAGCGGGAGGGGGCCAAGAGACCCAGTACTTC.

The rearrangement links TRBV11-1 to TRBJ2-7; no definite D call. Per the germline V gene, CDR1 is SGHAT and CDR2 is FQDESV (reference sequence). V lost 5 bases and J lost 0, with 8 bases in between. This CDR3 has 13 residues. The chain's CDR3 is CASSGMISYEQYF. The CDR3 coding sequence is TGTGCCAGCAGCGGGATGATCTCCTACGAGCAGTACTTC.

Of note for this clone: The sample holds other DNA sequences that translate to the same CDR3. The chain links TRBV6-5 to TRBJ2-7; no firm D call. Per the germline V gene, CDR1 is MNHEY and CDR2 is SVGAGI. Trimming cost V 0 bases and J 2 bases, with 5 bases left between them. The CDR3 is 13 residues long. This chain's CDR3 is CASSYSGTYEQYF. DNA of the CDR3: TGTGCCAGCAGTTACTCGGGGACCTACGAGCAGTACTTC.

The rearrangement uses TRBV11-2 and TRBJ2-1, with 7 bases matching TRBD1. The ends lost 1 base at V and 6 bases at J; junction bases unmatched: 6. The CDR3 loop spans 15 amino acids. In germline, CDR1 is SGHAT, CDR2 FQNNGV. CDR3 protein: CASSLGQGIFNEQFF. CDR3 nucleotide sequence: TGTGCCAGCAGCTTAGGACAGGGAATTTTCAATGAGCAGTTCTTC.

This clone has just one count. DNA for the CDR3: TGTGCCAGCAGTTTGTCGGCGGGAGACCAAGAGACCCAGTACTTC. It is translated as CASSLSAGDQETQYF. This chain joins TRBV28 and TRBJ2-5, with TRBD2 matching over 7 bases. Germline CDR1 and CDR2: MDHEN and SYDVKM. The trim removed 3 bases at V and 0 bases at J, leaving 4 bases unmatched. The CDR3 runs to 15 residues.

This clone has just one count. V and J are TRBV7-2 and TRBJ2-1; possibly TRBD2 for D (6 bases). V lost 9 bases to trimming and J lost 0 bases, with 9 bases between them. The CDR3 is 13 residues long. Germline V gene data show CDR1 as SGHTA and CDR2 as FQGNSA. The CDR3 reads CARVADSYNEQFF. The CDR3 coding sequence is TGTGCCAGGGTAGCGGACTCCTACAATGAGCAGTTCTTC. Combining the CDR3 with reference TRBV7-2 and TRBJ2-1 gives the whole variable domain GAGVSQSPSNKVTEKGKDVELRCDPISGHTALYWYRQSLGQGLEFLIYFQGNSAPDKSGLPSDRFSAERTGGSVSTLTIQRTQQEDSAVYLCARVADSYNEQFFGPGTRLTVL.

The chain carries TRBV10-2 and TRBJ2-1; TRBD2 aligns across 8 bases. The CDR3 length is 14 residues. The V gene end was trimmed by 6 bases and the J gene end by 0 bases; junction bases not matched to a gene: 1. Germline loops: CDR1 WSHSY, CDR2 SAAADI. In DNA form, the CDR3 reads TGCGCCAGCAGGCGGGAGGCCTCCTACAATGAGCAGTTCTTC. Protein product: CASRREASYNEQFF.

This clone turned up a few times. CDR3 region: CASSSPSLGEQYF. The CDR3 coding sequence is TGTGCCAGCAGCTCACCCTCGTTGGGAGAGCAGTACTTC. This chain connects TRBV7-6 to TRBJ2-7; no reliable D call. V lost 4 bases to trimming and J lost 7 bases, with 14 bases between them. The CDR3 extends over 13 amino acids. Per the germline V gene, CDR1 is SGHVS and CDR2 is FNYEAQ.

About this clone itself: At one of its ends the junction is not consistent with the germline gene, which may arise from a read error. V gene TRBV5-1 combines with J gene TRBJ2-7, with 10 bases identical to TRBD2. The CDR3 covers 14 residues. From germline, CDR1 is SGHRS and CDR2 YFSETQ. DNA for the CDR3: TGCGCCAGCAGCACCAGCGGGAGGGCCAGGGAGCGGTACTTC. It translates to CASSTSGRARERYF.

This chain joins TRBV18 and TRBJ2-5, with TRBD2 matching over 9 bases. V shed 4 bases and J 5 bases; nucleotides not matched to a gene: 5. This CDR3 comprises 14 residues. Germline V gene sequence: CDR1 KGHSH, CDR2 LQKENI. CDR3 sequence reads: CASSRSGSGETQYF. The CDR3 nucleotides read TGTGCCAGCTCACGTAGCGGGAGTGGGGAGACCCAGTACTTC.

This chain joins TRBV5-4 and TRBJ2-5, with 7 bases lining up with TRBD2. Trimming cost V 4 bases and J 5 bases; bases outside gene matches: 14. The CDR3 has 16 amino acids. Germline V gives CDR1 SGHNT, CDR2 YYREEE (reference sequence). The CDR3 here is CASSPLGGRYVETQYF. The DNA for the CDR3 is TGTGCCAGCAGCCCTCTCGGCGGGAGATACGTGGAGACCCAGTACTTC.

This chain joins TRBV28 and TRBJ2-1, with 9 bases fitting TRBD2. This CDR3 is built from 16 residues. Per germline, CDR1 MDHEN and CDR2 SYDVKM. Trimming took 5 bases from V and 0 from J; bases not matched to a gene: 5. CDR3 DNA sequence: TGTGCCAGCAGTGCCTTACTAGCGGGCTCCTACAATGAGCAGTTCTTC. Translating it yields CASSALLAGSYNEQFF.

The chain uses TRBV9 and TRBJ2-4; 10 bases match TRBD2. The CDR3 is 16 amino acids. After removal of 4 bases from V and 6 bases from J, the junction contained 10 bases not matched to a gene. The germline V gene has CDR1 SGDLS and CDR2 YYNGEE. The CDR3 sequence is CASSLGWTSGLNIQYF. DNA of the CDR3: TGTGCCAGCAGCCTTGGGTGGACTAGCGGCTTAAACATTCAGTACTTC. The full variable domain, rest sourced from reference TRBV9 and TRBJ2-4, is DSGVTQTPKHLITATGQRVTLRCSPRSGDLSVYWYQQSLDQGLQFLIQYYNGEERAKGNILERFSAQQFPDLHSELNLSSLELGDSALYFCASSLGWTSGLNIQYFGAGTRLSVL.

This chain joins TRBV6-1 and TRBJ2-7; 8 nucleotides line up with TRBD1. The germline CDR1 and CDR2 sequences are MNHNS and SASEGT. V lost 4 bases, J lost 2 bases, and 7 bases stayed unmatched. The CDR3 is 15 amino acids. This chain's CDR3 is CASSGWDRRAYEQYF. The DNA for the CDR3 is TGTGCCAGCAGTGGCTGGGACAGGAGAGCCTACGAGCAGTACTTC.

The chain is built from TRBV7-2 and TRBJ2-5, with 8 positions matching TRBD2. Germline V gene lookup returns CDR1 SGHTA and CDR2 FQGNSA. V was clipped by 1 base and J by 2 bases; unmatched bases: 3. The CDR3 sequence is 15 residues long. CDR3 sequence reads: CASSLGTSGQETQYF. As DNA, the CDR3 is TGTGCCAGCAGCTTAGGAACTAGCGGACAAGAGACCCAGTACTTC.

This clone appeared a few times. The rearrangement joins TRBV5-1 to TRBJ2-7, with 14 bases lining up with TRBD2. This CDR3 comprises 18 residues. The J segment lost 0 bases and the V segment lost 4 bases, leaving 9 bases of the junction unmatched. The germline V gene has CDR1 SGHRS and CDR2 YFSETQ. The CDR3: CASSPRGLAGDFSYEQYF. The CDR3 DNA reads TGCGCCAGCAGCCCCCGGGGACTAGCGGGAGATTTCTCCTACGAGCAGTACTTC.